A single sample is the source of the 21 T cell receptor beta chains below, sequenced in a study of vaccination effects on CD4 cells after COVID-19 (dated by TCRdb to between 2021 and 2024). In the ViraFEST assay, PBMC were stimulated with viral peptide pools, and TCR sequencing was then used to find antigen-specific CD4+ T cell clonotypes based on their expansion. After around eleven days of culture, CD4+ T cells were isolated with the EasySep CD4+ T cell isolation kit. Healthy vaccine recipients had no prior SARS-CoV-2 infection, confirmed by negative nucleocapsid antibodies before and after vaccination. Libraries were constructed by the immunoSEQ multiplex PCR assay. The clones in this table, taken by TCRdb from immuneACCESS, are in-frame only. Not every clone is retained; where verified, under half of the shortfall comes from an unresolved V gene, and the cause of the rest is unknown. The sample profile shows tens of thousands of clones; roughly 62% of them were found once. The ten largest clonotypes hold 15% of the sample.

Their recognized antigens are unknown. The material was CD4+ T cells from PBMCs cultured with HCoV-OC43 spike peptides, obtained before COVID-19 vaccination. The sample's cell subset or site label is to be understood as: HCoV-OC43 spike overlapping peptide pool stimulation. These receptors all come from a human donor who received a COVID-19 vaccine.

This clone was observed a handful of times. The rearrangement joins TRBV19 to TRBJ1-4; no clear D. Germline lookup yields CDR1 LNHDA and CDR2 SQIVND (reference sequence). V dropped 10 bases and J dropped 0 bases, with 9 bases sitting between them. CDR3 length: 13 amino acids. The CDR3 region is CATARATNEKLFF. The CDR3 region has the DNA TGTGCCACTGCACGAGCAACTAATGAAAAACTGTTTTTT.

The chain's CDR3 is CASSFGGGQPQHF. The DNA for the CDR3 is TGTGCCAGCAGTTTTGGAGGGGGTCAGCCCCAGCATTTT. The rearrangement uses TRBV6-5 and TRBJ1-5, with a tentative D call TRBD1 (6 bases). The germline V gene encodes CDR1 MNHEY and CDR2 SVGAGI. This CDR3 is 13 amino acids long. Deletions cut 4 bases from V and 6 bases from J, with 10 bases between.

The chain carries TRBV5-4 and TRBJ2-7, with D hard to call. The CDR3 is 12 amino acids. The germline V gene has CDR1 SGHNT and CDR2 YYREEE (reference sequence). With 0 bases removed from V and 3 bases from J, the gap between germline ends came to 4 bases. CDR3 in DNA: TGTGCCAGCAGCTTGGACGGCTACGAGCAGTACTTC. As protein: CASSLDGYEQYF.

The CDR3 nucleotides read TGTGCCAGCAAACGTCTCGGCAGGCTGGGTAATGAGCAGTTCTTC. This codes for CASKRLGRLGNEQFF. The chain employs TRBV6-5 and TRBJ2-1; D unclear. V shed 7 bases and J shed 7 bases, with 20 bases lying between them. Germline lookup yields CDR1 MNHEY and CDR2 SVGAGI. The CDR3 spans 15 residues.

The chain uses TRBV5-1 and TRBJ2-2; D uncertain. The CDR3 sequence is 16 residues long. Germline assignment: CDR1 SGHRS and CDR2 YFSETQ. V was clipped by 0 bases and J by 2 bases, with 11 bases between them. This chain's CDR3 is CASSLAAVKNTGELFF. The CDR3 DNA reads TGCGCCAGCAGCTTGGCGGCGGTTAAAAACACCGGGGAGCTGTTTTTT.

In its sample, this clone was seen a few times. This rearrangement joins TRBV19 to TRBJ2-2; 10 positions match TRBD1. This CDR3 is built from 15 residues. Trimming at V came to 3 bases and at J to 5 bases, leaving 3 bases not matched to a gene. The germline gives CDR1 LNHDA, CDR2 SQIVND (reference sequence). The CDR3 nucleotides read TGTGCCAGTAGTATTGACAGGGGGCTTACCGGGGAGCTGTTTTTT. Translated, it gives CASSIDRGLTGELFF.

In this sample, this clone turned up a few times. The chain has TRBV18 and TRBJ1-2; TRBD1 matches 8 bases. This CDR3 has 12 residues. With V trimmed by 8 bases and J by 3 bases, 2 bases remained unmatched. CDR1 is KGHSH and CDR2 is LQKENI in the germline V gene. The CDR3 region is CASATGDYGYTF. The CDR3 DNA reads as TGTGCCAGCGCGACAGGGGACTATGGCTACACCTTC.

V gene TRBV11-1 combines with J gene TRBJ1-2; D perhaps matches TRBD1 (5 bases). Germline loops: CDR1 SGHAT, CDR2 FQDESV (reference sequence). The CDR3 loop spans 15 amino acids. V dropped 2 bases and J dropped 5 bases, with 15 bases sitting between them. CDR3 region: CASSLSSGREYGYTF. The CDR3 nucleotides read TGTGCCAGCAGCTTAAGTTCCGGCAGGGAGTATGGCTACACCTTC.

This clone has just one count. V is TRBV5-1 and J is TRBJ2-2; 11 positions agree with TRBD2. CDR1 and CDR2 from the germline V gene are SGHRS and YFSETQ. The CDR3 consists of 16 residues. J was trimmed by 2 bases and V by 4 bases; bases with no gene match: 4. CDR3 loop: CASSAGTSGNTGELFF. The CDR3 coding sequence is TGCGCCAGCAGCGCCGGGACTAGCGGAAACACCGGGGAGCTGTTTTTT. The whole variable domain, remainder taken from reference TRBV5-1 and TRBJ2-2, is KAGVTQTPRYLIKTRGQQVTLSCSPISGHRSVSWYQQTPGQGLQFLFEYFSETQRNKGNFPGRFSGRQFSNSRSEMNVSTLELGDSALYLCASSAGTSGNTGELFFGEGSRLTVL.

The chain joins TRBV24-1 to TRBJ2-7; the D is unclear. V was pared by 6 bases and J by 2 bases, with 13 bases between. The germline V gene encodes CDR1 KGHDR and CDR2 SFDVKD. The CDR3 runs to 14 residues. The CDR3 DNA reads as TGTGCCACCAGTCCCCCGCTACCCCCCTACGAGCAGTACTTC. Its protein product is CATSPPLPPYEQYF.

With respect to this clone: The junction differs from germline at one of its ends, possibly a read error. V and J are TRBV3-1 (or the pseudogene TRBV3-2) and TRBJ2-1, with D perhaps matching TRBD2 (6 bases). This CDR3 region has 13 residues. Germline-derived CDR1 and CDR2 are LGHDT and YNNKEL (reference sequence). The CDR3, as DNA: TGTGCCAGCAGCCAAGATTACGGCGGGATCCTAATCTTC. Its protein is CASSQDYGGILIF.

For the CDR3, the DNA is TGTGCCAGCTCACTGGCCGTAGGACAGGGGGCTTACGAGCAGTACTTC. As protein: CASSLAVGQGAYEQYF. The chain couples TRBV18 to TRBJ2-7; TRBD1 matches at 11 bases. This CDR3 has 16 residues. V trimming: 4 bases; J trimming: 4 bases; junction bases outside the gene matches: 9. Germline loops: CDR1 KGHSH, CDR2 LQKENI. The full variable domain, completed using reference TRBV18 and TRBJ2-7, is NAGVMQNPRHLVRRRGQEARLRCSPMKGHSHVYWYRQLPEEGLKFMVYLQKENIIDESGMPKERFSAEFPKEGPSILRIQQVVRGDSAAYFCASSLAVGQGAYEQYFGPGTRLTVT.

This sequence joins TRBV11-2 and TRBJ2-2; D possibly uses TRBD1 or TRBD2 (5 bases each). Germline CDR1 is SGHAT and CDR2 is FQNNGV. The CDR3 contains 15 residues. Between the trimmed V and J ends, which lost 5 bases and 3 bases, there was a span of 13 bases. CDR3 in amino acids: CASSLAREYTGELFF. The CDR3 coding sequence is TGTGCCAGCAGCCTCGCCAGGGAGTACACCGGGGAGCTGTTTTTT.

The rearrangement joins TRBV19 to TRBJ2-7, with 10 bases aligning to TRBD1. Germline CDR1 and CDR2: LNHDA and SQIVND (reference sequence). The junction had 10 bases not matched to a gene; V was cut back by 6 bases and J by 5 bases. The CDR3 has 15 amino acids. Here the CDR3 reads CASSRRTGGVDEQYF. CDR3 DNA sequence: TGTGCCAGTAGCCGCAGGACAGGGGGTGTGGACGAGCAGTACTTC. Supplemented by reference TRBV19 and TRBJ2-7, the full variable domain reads DGGITQSPKYLFRKEGQNVTLSCEQNLNHDAMYWYRQDPGQGLRLIYYSQIVNDFQKGDIAEGYSVSREKKESFPLTVTSAQKNPTAFYLCASSRRTGGVDEQYFGPGTRLTVT.

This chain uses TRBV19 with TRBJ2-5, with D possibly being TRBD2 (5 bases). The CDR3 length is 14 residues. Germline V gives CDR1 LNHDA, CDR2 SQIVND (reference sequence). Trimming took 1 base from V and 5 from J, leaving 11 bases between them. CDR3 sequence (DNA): TGTGCCAGTAGTATAGTAGCGCTCCAGGAGACCCAGTACTTC. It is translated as CASSIVALQETQYF. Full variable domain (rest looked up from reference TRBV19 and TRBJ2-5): DGGITQSPKYLFRKEGQNVTLSCEQNLNHDAMYWYRQDPGQGLRLIYYSQIVNDFQKGDIAEGYSVSREKKESFPLTVTSAQKNPTAFYLCASSIVALQETQYFGPGTRLLVL.

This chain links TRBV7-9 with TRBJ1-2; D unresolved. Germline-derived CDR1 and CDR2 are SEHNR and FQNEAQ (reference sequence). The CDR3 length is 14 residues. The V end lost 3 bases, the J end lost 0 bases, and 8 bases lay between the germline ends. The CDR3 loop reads CASSFETPNYGYTF. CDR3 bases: TGTGCCAGCAGCTTCGAGACACCTAACTATGGCTACACCTTC.

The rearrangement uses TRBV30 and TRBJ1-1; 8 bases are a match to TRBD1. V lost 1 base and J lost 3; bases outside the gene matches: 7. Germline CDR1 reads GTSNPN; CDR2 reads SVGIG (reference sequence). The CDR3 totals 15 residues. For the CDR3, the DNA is TGTGCCTGGAGTGGTCTCGGACAGGGCTACACTGAAGCTTTCTTT. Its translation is CAWSGLGQGYTEAFF.

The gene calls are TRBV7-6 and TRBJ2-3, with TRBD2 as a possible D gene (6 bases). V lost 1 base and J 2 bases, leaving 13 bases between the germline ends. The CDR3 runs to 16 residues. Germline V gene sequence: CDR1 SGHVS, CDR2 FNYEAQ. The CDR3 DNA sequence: TGTGCCAGCAGCTTAGGGGGCGGGGCTTTCACAGATACGCAGTATTTT. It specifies CASSLGGGAFTDTQYF. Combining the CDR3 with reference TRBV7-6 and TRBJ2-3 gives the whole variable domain GAGVSQSPRYKVTKRGQDVALRCDPISGHVSLYWYRQALGQGPEFLTYFNYEAQQDKSGLPNDRFSAERPEGSISTLTIQRTEQRDSAMYRCASSLGGGAFTDTQYFGPGTRLTVL.

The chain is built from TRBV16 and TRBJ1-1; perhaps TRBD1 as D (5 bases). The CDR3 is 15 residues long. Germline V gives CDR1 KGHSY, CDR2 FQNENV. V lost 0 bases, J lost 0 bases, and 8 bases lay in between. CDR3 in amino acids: CASSQSKGMNTEAFF. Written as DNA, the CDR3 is TGTGCCAGCAGCCAATCTAAGGGGATGAACACTGAAGCTTTCTTT.

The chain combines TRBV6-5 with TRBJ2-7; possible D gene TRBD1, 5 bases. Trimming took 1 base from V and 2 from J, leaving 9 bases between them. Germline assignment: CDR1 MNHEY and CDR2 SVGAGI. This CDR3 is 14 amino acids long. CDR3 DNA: TGTGCCAGCAGTTACTTCGACAGTCCCTACGAGCAGTACTTC. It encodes CASSYFDSPYEQYF.

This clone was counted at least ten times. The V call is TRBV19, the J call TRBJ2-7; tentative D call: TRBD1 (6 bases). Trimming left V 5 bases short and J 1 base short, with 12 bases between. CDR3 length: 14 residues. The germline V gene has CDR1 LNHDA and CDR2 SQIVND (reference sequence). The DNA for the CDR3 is TGTGCCAGTAGTGAACAGGGAGCATCCTACGAGCAGTACTTC. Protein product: CASSEQGASYEQYF.